These 10 T cell receptor beta chains were all obtained from the same sample, sequenced in a study of blood T cells in healthy people across ages. Alongside a J-beta primer mix, a sample-barcoded 5' primer served in a second PCR lasting roughly 6 to 11 cycles. TCRdb processed the 5' RACE reads anew with MiXCR; each CDR3 protein has one entry. Of roughly 800,000 distinct CDR3 sequences listed, about 62% are singletons. The specimen was blood. The receptors were gathered from a young man in good health.

The rearrangement joins TRBV30 to TRBJ1-2; tentatively, D is TRBD1 (5 bases). In germline, CDR1 is GTSNPN, CDR2 SVGIG (reference sequence). The CDR3 covers 13 residues. V lost 2 bases, J lost 3 bases, and 10 bases lay in between. DNA of the CDR3: TGTGCCTGGAGTCTAGGGGTGGACTATGGCTACACCTTC. It translates to CAWSLGVDYGYTF.

This clonotype appeared a few times. J is TRBJ2-4 and V is TRBV6-1; TRBD2 is a possible D gene (6 bases). Matching the DNA end better, TRBJ2-5 makes the J call doubtful. The germline V gene has CDR1 MNHNS and CDR2 SASEGT. This CDR3 spans 13 amino acids. The CDR3 DNA is TGTGCCAGCAGAGATAGCGGAGGAGAGACCCAGTACTTC. Encoded protein: CASRDSGGETQYF.

This clonotype came up a few times. This sequence joins TRBV6-2 or TRBV6-3 and TRBJ2-7; D is unresolved. The CDR3 extends over 13 amino acids. The ends were cut back, 2 bases at V and 0 bases at J, with 5 bases in the middle. The germline gives CDR1 MNHEY, CDR2 SVGEGT. The CDR3 bases are TGTGCCAGCAGTTACCTTTCCTCCTACGAGCAGTACTTC. This sequence encodes CASSYLSSYEQYF.

This clonotype was counted between two and nine times. For the CDR3, the DNA is TGCAGTGCTAAACACGGGACTCAGGGGGGCTACACCTTC. This sequence encodes CSAKHGTQGGYTF. The gene calls are TRBV20-1 and TRBJ1-2; D is perhaps TRBD1 (6 bases). The CDR3 contains 13 residues. Trimming shortened V by 4 bases and J by 8 bases, and 17 bases separated the two germline ends. Germline CDR1 is DFQATT and CDR2 is SNEGSKA (reference sequence).

This clonotype was counted between two and nine times. The rearrangement uses TRBV29-1 and TRBJ2-1; 7 bases align to TRBD2. The ends lost 6 bases at V and 0 bases at J; junction bases unmatched: 2. This CDR3 is 13 amino acids long. Germline V gives CDR1 SQVTM, CDR2 ANQGSEA. The CDR3 sequence: CSVGGSSYNEQFF. For the CDR3, the DNA is TGCAGCGTGGGGGGGAGCTCCTACAATGAGCAGTTCTTC.

This sequence joins TRBV18 and TRBJ2-7; D is ambiguous. The DNA end lines up better with TRBJ2-5; the J call may be wrong. Germline V gene sequence: CDR1 KGHSH, CDR2 LQKENI. The CDR3 is 15 amino acids. The DNA for the CDR3 is TGTGCCAGCTCACCCCAACTTAACACAAAAGAGACCCAGTACTTC. Translated, it gives CASSPQLNTKETQYF.

The chain joins TRBV18 to TRBJ2-7; 7 positions agree with TRBD1. The CDR3 loop spans 16 amino acids. Germline V lookup: CDR1 KGHSH, CDR2 LQKENI. Trimming cost V 5 bases and J 3 bases; bases outside gene matches: 13. This chain's CDR3 is CASSSTVQDRSYEQYF. Written as DNA, the CDR3 is TGTGCCAGCTCATCGACGGTCCAGGACAGGAGCTACGAGCAGTACTTC.

The V and J genes are TRBV20-1 and TRBJ2-5; TRBD2 matches at 7 bases. V shed 3 bases and J 0 bases; nucleotides not matched to a gene: 13. The length of the CDR3 is 17 residues. Germline V gene data show CDR1 as DFQATT and CDR2 as SNEGSKA (reference sequence). The DNA for the CDR3 is TGCAGTGCTAGCGCAGACGGAGCGGGGAAGTACCAAGAGACCCAGTACTTC. Encoded protein: CSASADGAGKYQETQYF.

The rearrangement uses TRBV20-1 and TRBJ2-1; 9 bases map to TRBD2. After removal of 2 bases from V and 7 bases from J, the junction contained 9 bases not matched to a gene. The CDR3 has 15 amino acids. Per the germline V gene, CDR1 is DFQATT and CDR2 is SNEGSKA (reference sequence). The CDR3 nucleotides read TGCAGTGCTAGATTCGCAGCGGGGGGCTTAAATGAGCAGTTCTTC. This translates into CSARFAAGGLNEQFF.

This clonotype is a singleton in its sample. Compared with germline, one end of the junction differs, possibly owing to a read error. The CDR3 protein is CASSRHQTSGAKSISYEQNF. The CDR3 DNA follows: TGTGCCAGCAGCCGCCATCAAACTAGCGGGGCGAAGTCAATCTCCTACGAGCAGAACTTC. This chain connects TRBV4-2 to TRBJ2-7, with 10 bases lining up with TRBD2. This CDR3 has 20 amino acids. Germline lookup yields CDR1 LGHNA and CDR2 YNFKEQ.